This record covers a single TCR beta chain. The antigen is unknown. Use of 60 Vbeta and 13 Jbeta primers characterized the PCR. Profiled with immunoSEQ multiplex PCR; TCRdb holds only in-frame clones, not every one. The repertoire consists of under 45,000 clones, with 64% occurring once and the leading ten covering 8.7%. This sample was taken from a study of cytomegalovirus exposure and HLA in healthy donors. General observations from the study: The study labeled roughly 160 TCR beta chains cytomegalovirus-associated. A later analysis found that most CMV-associated TCR beta chains appeared HLA-restricted. Among the sequence variants, a highly shared cluster was likely an artifact of sequencing. Previous analysis showed most TCR beta V segments were productive about 90% or about 30% of the time.

Trimming took off 0 bases at V and 5 bases at J, with 11 bases between the two ends. CDR1 GTSNPN and CDR2 SVGIG come from the germline V gene (reference sequence). CDR3 size: 14 residues. This TCR was recovered from a human donor in good health. The chain employs TRBV30 and TRBJ2-1; D is perhaps TRBD1 (5 bases). Material: PBMCs. The chain's CDR3 is CAWSVRVDDNEQFF. The CDR3 DNA follows: TGTGCCTGGAGTGTCAGGGTTGACGACAATGAGCAGTTCTTC.